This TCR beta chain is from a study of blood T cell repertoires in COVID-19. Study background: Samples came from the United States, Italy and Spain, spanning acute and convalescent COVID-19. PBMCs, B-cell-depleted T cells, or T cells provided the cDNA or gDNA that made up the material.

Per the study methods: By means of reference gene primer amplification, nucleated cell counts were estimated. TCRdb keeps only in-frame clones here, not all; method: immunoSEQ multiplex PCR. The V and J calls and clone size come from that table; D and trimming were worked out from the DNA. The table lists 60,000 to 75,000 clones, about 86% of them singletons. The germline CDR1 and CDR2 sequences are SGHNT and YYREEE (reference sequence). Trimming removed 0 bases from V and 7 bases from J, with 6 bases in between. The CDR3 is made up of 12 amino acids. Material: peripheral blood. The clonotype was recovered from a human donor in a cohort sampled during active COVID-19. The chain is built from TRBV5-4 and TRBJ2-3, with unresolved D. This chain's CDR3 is CASSLASNTQYF. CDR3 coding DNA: TGTGCCAGCAGCTTGGCCTCTAATACGCAGTATTTT.